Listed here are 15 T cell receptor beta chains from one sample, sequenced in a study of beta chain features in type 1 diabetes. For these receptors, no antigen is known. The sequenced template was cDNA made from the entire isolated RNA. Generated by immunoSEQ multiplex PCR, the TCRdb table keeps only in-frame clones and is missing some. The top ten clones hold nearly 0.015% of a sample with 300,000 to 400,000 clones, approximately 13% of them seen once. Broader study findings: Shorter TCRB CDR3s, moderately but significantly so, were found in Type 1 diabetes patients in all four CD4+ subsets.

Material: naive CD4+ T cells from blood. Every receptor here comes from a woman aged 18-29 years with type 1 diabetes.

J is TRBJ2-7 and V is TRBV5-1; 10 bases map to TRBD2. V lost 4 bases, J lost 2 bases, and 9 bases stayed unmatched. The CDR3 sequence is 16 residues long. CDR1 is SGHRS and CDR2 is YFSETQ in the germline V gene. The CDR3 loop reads CASSMGGTSDPYEQYF. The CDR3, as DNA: TGCGCCAGCAGCATGGGGGGGACTAGCGATCCCTACGAGCAGTACTTC.

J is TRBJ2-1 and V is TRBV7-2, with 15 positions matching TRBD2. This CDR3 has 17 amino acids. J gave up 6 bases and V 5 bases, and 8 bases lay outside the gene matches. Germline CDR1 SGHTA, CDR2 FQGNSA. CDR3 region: CASSKGLAGGRGNEQFF. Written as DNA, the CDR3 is TGTGCCAGCAGCAAGGGACTAGCGGGAGGTCGGGGCAATGAGCAGTTCTTC.

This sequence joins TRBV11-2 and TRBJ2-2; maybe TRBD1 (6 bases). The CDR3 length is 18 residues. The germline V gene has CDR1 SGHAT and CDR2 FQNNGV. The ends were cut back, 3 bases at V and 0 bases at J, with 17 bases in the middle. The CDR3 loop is CASSFLSLQGPNTGELFF. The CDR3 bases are TGTGCCAGCAGCTTCCTGAGTCTACAGGGCCCGAACACCGGGGAGCTGTTTTTT. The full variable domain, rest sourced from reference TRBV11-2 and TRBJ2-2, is EAGVAQSPRYKIIEKRQSVAFWCNPISGHATLYWYQQILGQGPKLLIQFQNNGVVDDSQLPKDRFSAERLKGVDSTLKIQPAKLEDSAVYLCASSFLSLQGPNTGELFFGEGSRLTVL.

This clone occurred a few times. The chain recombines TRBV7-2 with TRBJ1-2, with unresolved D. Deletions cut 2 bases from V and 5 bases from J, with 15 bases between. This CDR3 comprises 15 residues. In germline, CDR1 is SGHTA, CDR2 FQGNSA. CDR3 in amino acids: CASSLMVTTPYGYTF. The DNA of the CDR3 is TGTGCCAGCAGCTTAATGGTCACAACACCTTATGGCTACACCTTC.

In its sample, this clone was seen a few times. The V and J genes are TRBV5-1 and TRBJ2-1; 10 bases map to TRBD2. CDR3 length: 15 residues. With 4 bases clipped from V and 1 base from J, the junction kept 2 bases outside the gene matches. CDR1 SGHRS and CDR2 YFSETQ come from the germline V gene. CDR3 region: CASSPGLASYNEQFF. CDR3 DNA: TGCGCCAGCAGCCCGGGACTAGCGTCCTACAATGAGCAGTTCTTC.

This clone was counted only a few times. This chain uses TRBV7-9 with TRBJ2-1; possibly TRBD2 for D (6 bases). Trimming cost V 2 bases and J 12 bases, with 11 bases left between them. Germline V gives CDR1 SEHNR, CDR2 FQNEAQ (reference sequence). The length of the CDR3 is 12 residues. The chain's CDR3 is CASSLTVGGQFF. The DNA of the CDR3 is TGTGCCAGCAGCTTAACGGTGGGAGGGCAGTTCTTC.

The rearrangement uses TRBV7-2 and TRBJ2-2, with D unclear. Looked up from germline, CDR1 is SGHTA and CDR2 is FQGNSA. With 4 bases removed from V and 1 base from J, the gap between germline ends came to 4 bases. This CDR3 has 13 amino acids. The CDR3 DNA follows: TGTGCCAGCAGCTCGAGGAACACCGGGGAGCTGTTTTTT. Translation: CASSSRNTGELFF.

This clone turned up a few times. The CDR3 protein is CASSRRLAGRVNEQFF. In nucleotides, the CDR3 is TGTGCCAGCAGCCGAAGACTAGCGGGAAGGGTCAATGAGCAGTTCTTC. J is TRBJ2-1 and V is TRBV11-2, with 11 bases that match TRBD2. From germline, CDR1 is SGHAT and CDR2 FQNNGV. The CDR3 extends over 16 amino acids. Trimming at V came to 5 bases and at J to 6 bases, leaving 9 bases not matched to a gene.

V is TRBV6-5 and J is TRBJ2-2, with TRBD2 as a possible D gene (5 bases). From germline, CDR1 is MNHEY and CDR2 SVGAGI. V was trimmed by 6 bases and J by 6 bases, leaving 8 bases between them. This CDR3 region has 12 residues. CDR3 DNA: TGTGCCAGCAGACCACTAGCCGGGGAGCTGTTTTTT. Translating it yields CASRPLAGELFF.

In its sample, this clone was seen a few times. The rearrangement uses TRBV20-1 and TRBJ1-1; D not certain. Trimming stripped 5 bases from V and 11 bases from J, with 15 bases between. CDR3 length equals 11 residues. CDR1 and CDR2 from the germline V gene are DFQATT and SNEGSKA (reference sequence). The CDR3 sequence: CSADTGRPAFF. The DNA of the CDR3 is TGCAGTGCTGATACCGGGAGGCCGGCTTTCTTT.

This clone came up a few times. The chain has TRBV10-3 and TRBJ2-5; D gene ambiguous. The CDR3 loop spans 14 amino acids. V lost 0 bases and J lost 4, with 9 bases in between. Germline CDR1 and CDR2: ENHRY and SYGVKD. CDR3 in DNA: TGTGCCATCAGTGAGTCGGGTAGAGGAGAGACCCAGTACTTC. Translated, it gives CAISESGRGETQYF.

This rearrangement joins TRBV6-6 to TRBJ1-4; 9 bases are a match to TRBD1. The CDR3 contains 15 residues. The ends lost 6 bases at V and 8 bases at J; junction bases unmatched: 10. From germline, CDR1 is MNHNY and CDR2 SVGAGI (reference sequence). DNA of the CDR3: TGTGCCAGCAGCCCACCCAGGGACAGGGTAGAAAAACTGTTTTTT. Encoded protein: CASSPPRDRVEKLFF.

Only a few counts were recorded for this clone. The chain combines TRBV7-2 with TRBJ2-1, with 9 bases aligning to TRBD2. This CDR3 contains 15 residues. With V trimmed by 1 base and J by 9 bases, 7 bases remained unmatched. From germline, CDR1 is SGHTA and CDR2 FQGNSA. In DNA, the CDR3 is TGTGCCAGCAGCTTAGGAAGGACTAGCGTTATTGAGCAGTTCTTC. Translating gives CASSLGRTSVIEQFF.

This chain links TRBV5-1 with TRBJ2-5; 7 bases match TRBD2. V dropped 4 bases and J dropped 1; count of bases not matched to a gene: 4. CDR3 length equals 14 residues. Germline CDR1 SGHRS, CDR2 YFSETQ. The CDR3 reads CASSMSGVQETQYF. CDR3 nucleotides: TGCGCCAGCAGCATGAGCGGGGTCCAAGAGACCCAGTACTTC.

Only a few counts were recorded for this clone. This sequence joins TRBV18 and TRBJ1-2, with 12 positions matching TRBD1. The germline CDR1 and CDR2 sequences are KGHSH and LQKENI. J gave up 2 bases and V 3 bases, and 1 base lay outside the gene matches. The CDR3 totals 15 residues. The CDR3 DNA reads TGTGCCAGCTCACCTGGGACAGGGGGCAACTATGGCTACACCTTC. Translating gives CASSPGTGGNYGYTF.